These 5 T cell receptor beta chains were sequenced from one sample in a study of control samples from healthy donors and cancer patients. Sequenced by immunoSEQ multiplex PCR; TCRdb stores in-frame clones only, minus some. This table has 30,000 to 40,000 clones, around 93% appearing once. Input material: PBMCs. These receptors were collected from a man aged 40-55 years with colorectal cancer.

The CDR3 here is CSVEGQGEKLFF. In nucleotides, the CDR3 is TGCAGCGTTGAAGGACAGGGAGAAAAACTGTTTTTT. V usage is TRBV29-1 and J usage is TRBJ1-4; 7 nucleotides align to TRBD1. The germline CDR1 and CDR2 sequences are SQVTM and ANQGSEA. The CDR3 covers 12 residues. Trimming at V came to 1 base and at J to 8 bases, leaving 1 base not matched to a gene.

V is TRBV2 and J is TRBJ2-7; D not resolved. Between the trimmed V and J ends, which lost 0 bases and 3 bases, there was a span of 12 bases. The CDR3 is 15 residues long. Germline CDR1 and CDR2: SNHLY and FYNNEI. The CDR3, as DNA: TGTGCCAGCAGTGAAGCGCCCCAGCATCGCTACGAGCAGTACTTC. Amino acids: CASSEAPQHRYEQYF.

The genes are TRBV18 and TRBJ1-5, with TRBD1 as a possible D gene (5 bases). V was pared by 0 bases and J by 6 bases, with 18 bases between. Germline V gene lookup returns CDR1 KGHSH and CDR2 LQKENI. CDR3 length: 17 residues. CDR3 bases: TGTGCCAGCTCACCACCGGTGACAGTAGGTCGTATTCAGCCCCAGCATTTT. Translating it yields CASSPPVTVGRIQPQHF.

The V gene is TRBV27, the J gene TRBJ1-1; a possible D gene is TRBD1 (5 bases). The CDR3 has 16 amino acids. The germline gives CDR1 MNHEY, CDR2 SMNVEV (reference sequence). Trimming left V 3 bases short and J 6 bases short, with 20 bases between. The CDR3 region has the DNA TGTGCCAGCAGTTTTGACTCCCCCCTGGGGGGTGCTGAAGCTTTCTTT. It is translated as CASSFDSPLGGAEAFF.

This rearrangement joins TRBV2 to TRBJ1-2; D not resolved. Germline CDR1 reads SNHLY; CDR2 reads FYNNEI. V was pared by 1 base and J by 1 base, with 10 bases between. The length of the CDR3 is 15 residues. CDR3 loop: CASSEVFVLNYGYTF. CDR3 nucleotides: TGTGCCAGCAGTGAAGTGTTCGTCCTTAACTATGGCTACACCTTC.